This T cell receptor (beta chain) was recovered during a study of blood T cell repertoires in COVID-19. Germline CDR1 and CDR2: SGHKS and YYEKEE (reference sequence). The ends were cut back, 4 bases at V and 2 bases at J, with 14 bases in the middle. This CDR3 contains 15 residues. Original processing methods: Amplification with reference gene primers provided the estimates of nucleated cell counts. TCRdb's table, derived via immunoSEQ multiplex PCR, lists solely in-frame clones and lacks some. V, J and clone size reflect that table, while D and trimming were determined from the DNA. The repertoire has 150,000 to 200,000 clones, around 90% of them found once; the top ten carry 2.5% to 3.5%.

V gene TRBV5-5 combines with J gene TRBJ2-3; the D gene is possibly TRBD2 (6 bases). This receptor was obtained from a man in his fifties or sixties with acute or convalescent COVID-19. The sequenced material came from peripheral blood. CDR3 region: CASSLSGSFTDTQYF. CDR3 coding DNA: TGTGCCAGCAGCCTTAGCGGCTCCTTCACAGATACGCAGTATTTT.